Below are 13 T cell receptor beta chains sequenced from a single sample in a study of T cell changes during pregnancy in multiple sclerosis. Only in-frame clones appear in the TCRdb table, and some are missing; sequencing was by immunoSEQ multiplex PCR. This table holds 100,000 or so clones, around 92% found once. The sequencing used peripheral blood, collected after pregnancy. These receptors originate from a female donor with multiple sclerosis, enrolled in a pregnancy study.

The genes are TRBV5-1 and TRBJ2-1; 8 nucleotides match TRBD2. V shed 6 bases, J shed 9 bases, and the junction held 11 bases outside the gene matches. Per germline, CDR1 SGHRS and CDR2 YFSETQ. CDR3 length equals 14 residues. Here the CDR3 reads CASTRGGFGGEQFF. DNA for the CDR3: TGCGCCAGCACCCGCGGGGGGTTCGGGGGTGAGCAGTTCTTC.

This rearrangement joins TRBV14 to TRBJ2-1; 9 bases line up with TRBD2. Germline V CDR1 and CDR2: SGHDN, FVKESK. J gave up 9 bases and V 2 bases, and 11 bases lay outside the gene matches. There are 16 residues in the CDR3. The CDR3, as DNA: TGTGCCAGCAGCCAAAGGGGCGGGAGGGCCCTCGGTGAGCAGTTCTTC. Amino acid sequence: CASSQRGGRALGEQFF.

The CDR3 nucleotides read TGTGCCAGCAGCCTAGGGTGGACAGTCAGGAGAAACTTCTACGAGCAGTACTTC. Its translation is CASSLGWTVRRNFYEQYF. The chain employs TRBV27 and TRBJ2-7; a possible D gene is TRBD1 (6 bases). The V gene lost 6 bases and the J gene lost 3 bases, with 27 bases spanning the gap. Germline V gene sequence: CDR1 MNHEY, CDR2 SMNVEV (reference sequence). There are 18 residues in the CDR3.

The chain employs TRBV27 and TRBJ1-2; no definite D call. Trimming removed 5 bases from V and 8 bases from J, with 21 bases in between. The CDR3 covers 15 residues. From germline, CDR1 is MNHEY and CDR2 SMNVEV (reference sequence). The CDR3 nucleotides read TGTGCCAGCAGTCCGGCGGAGATGTTACTCCGCGGCTACACCTTC. This encodes CASSPAEMLLRGYTF.

V and J are TRBV5-6 and TRBJ2-2, with no clear D. CDR3 length equals 12 residues. CDR1 and CDR2 from the germline V gene are SGHDT and YYEEEE. Between the trimmed V and J ends, which lost 5 bases and 7 bases, there was a span of 9 bases. As DNA, the CDR3 is TGTGCCAGCAGACCCCCGGGCGGGGAGCTGTTTTTT. It yields the protein CASRPPGGELFF.

The rearrangement joins TRBV9 to TRBJ1-2; maybe TRBD1 (6 bases). This CDR3 contains 13 residues. V was trimmed by 4 bases and J by 8 bases, leaving 15 bases between them. CDR1 SGDLS and CDR2 YYNGEE come from the germline V gene. CDR3 in amino acids: CASSPRGLEGYTF. DNA for the CDR3: TGTGCCAGCAGCCCCAGGGGATTAGAAGGCTACACCTTC.

The V and J genes are TRBV9 and TRBJ2-2; 9 nucleotides align to TRBD1. With V trimmed by 2 bases and J by 0 bases, 11 bases remained unmatched. In germline, CDR1 is SGDLS, CDR2 YYNGEE. The CDR3 runs to 19 residues. CDR3 nucleotides: TGTGCCAGCAGCGTGCTAATGCAGACAGGGGGAGCGAACACCGGGGAGCTGTTTTTT. Translating gives CASSVLMQTGGANTGELFF.

The chain recombines TRBV29-1 with TRBJ2-1; maybe TRBD2 (5 bases). Trimming cost V 4 bases and J 4 bases, with 14 bases left between them. In germline, CDR1 is SQVTM, CDR2 ANQGSEA. The CDR3 runs to 14 residues. The CDR3 protein is CSVAAGPPYNEQFF. The CDR3 DNA is TGCAGCGTTGCGGCGGGCCCCCCTTACAATGAGCAGTTCTTC.

The chain links TRBV18 to TRBJ1-1; D may be TRBD1 (6 bases). The CDR3 is made up of 14 amino acids. Trimming pared 2 bases from V and 5 bases from J, leaving 12 bases between. Germline V gene data show CDR1 as KGHSH and CDR2 as LQKENI. CDR3 loop: CASSPSGGGTEAFF. The CDR3 bases are TGTGCCAGCTCACCATCGGGAGGGGGTACTGAAGCTTTCTTT.

This rearrangement joins TRBV7-2 to TRBJ1-3, with a weak D call TRBD1 (5 bases). This CDR3 is 16 amino acids long. Germline V gives CDR1 SGHTA, CDR2 FQGNSA. Trimming cost V 1 base and J 1 base, with 11 bases left between them. CDR3 bases: TGTGCCAGCAGCTTAGACGGGGGTTTTTCTGGAAACACCATATATTTT. This encodes CASSLDGGFSGNTIYF.

The rearrangement links TRBV19 to TRBJ1-3; no clear D. CDR1 is LNHDA, CDR2 SQIVND, per germline (reference sequence). This CDR3 comprises 20 residues. V was shortened by 4 bases and J by 0 bases, with 25 bases between the two germline ends. CDR3 loop: CASSSRRIQIAQNSGNTIYF. Written as DNA, the CDR3 is TGTGCCAGTAGTAGTCGTCGTATCCAGATCGCCCAAAACTCTGGAAACACCATATATTTT. The whole variable domain, remainder taken from reference TRBV19 and TRBJ1-3, is DGGITQSPKYLFRKEGQNVTLSCEQNLNHDAMYWYRQDPGQGLRLIYYSQIVNDFQKGDIAEGYSVSREKKESFPLTVTSAQKNPTAFYLCASSSRRIQIAQNSGNTIYFGEGSWLTVV.

This chain links TRBV7-2 with TRBJ2-7; no definite D call. Trimming removed 0 bases at V and 3 bases at J, with 6 bases between. Germline-derived CDR1 and CDR2 are SGHTA and FQGNSA. The CDR3 is made up of 13 amino acids. The CDR3 reads CASSLAGYYEQYF. CDR3 sequence (DNA): TGTGCCAGCAGCTTAGCGGGCTACTACGAGCAGTACTTC.

This clone was recorded once. The gene calls are TRBV10-3 and TRBJ1-5; D unresolved. The germline CDR1 and CDR2 sequences are ENHRY and SYGVKD. V was pared by 4 bases and J by 2 bases, with 12 bases between. CDR3 size: 15 residues. The CDR3 nucleotides are TGTGCCATCAGTGGGAAGGGAGAGGGCAATCAGCCCCAGCATTTT. This gives the protein CAISGKGEGNQPQHF.